The clone carrying this T cell receptor (beta chain) was picked up many times. Its antigen is not known. This record comes from a study of T cell repertoires in cytomegalovirus infection. Whole-study context: Evidence of both CMV infection and a matching HLA type came from public TCR beta signatures. Findings and limits, study-wide: There were HLA-C-restricted CMV-specific TCR beta clonotypes dominating the ex vivo response. The study identified carriers of CMV plus the relevant HLA from cumulative public TCR beta family frequency.

TCRdb fed the reads into MiXCR, producing one record per CDR3 protein. The data show approximately 490,000 distinct CDR3 sequences, with roughly 12% seen just once and roughly a tenth held by the top ten. The V segment lost 3 bases and the J segment 1 base; nucleotides outside the gene matches: 6. Looked up from germline, CDR1 is DFQATT and CDR2 is SNEGSKA (reference sequence). The CDR3 consists of 15 residues. The specimen was PBMCs. The rearrangement joins TRBV20-1 to TRBJ1-2; 9 positions match TRBD1. This TCR was sampled from a human donor in good health (CMV status not recorded). Some clones in this sample may be carry-over from other donors' samples. CDR3 region: CSASPRQGVNYGYTF. CDR3 coding DNA: TGCAGTGCTAGTCCGAGACAGGGGGTTAACTATGGCTACACCTTC.